This TCR beta chain was recovered during a study of T-cell reconstitution after alpha-beta-depleted transplantation in children. The TCRbeta library was prepared with unique molecular identifiers. TCRdb itself ran the PCR reads through MiXCR, one entry per CDR3 protein. Of around 92,000 distinct CDR3 sequences listed, 9% to 15% are singletons. The CDR3 has 15 amino acids. Germline CDR1 and CDR2: DFQATT and SNEGSKA (reference sequence). A note on this clonotype: This may be a read error, as it is one base from a much larger clone.

The receptor was isolated from a human donor who donated a stem cell graft to a child with inherited bone marrow failure. The genes are TRBV20-1 and TRBJ2-7; a possible D gene is TRBD1 (7 bases). The source material was PBMCs from the stem cell graft donor, sampled from the stem cell graft. The chain's CDR3 is CCARDPGGISYEQYF. The CDR3 nucleotides are TGCTGTGCTAGAGACCCAGGGGGGATTTCCTACGAGCAGTACTTC.